This section outlines one T cell receptor beta chain sequence together with its context. Its antigen is unknown. Germline and junction disagree at one end, which may indicate a read error. This sample stems from a study of CD8+ T cells in alopecia areata. Whole-study context: It was oral tofacitinib, at 5 to 10 mg twice daily, that treated patients received. The percentage of affected scalp area served as the score of severity for treated patients.

Study outcomes and limitations: Within the top 100, expanded CD8+ clones significantly decreased with tofacitinib, as did scalp clonality.

Sequencing used cDNA as its template, made by extracting RNA and reverse transcribing it. Here immunoSEQ multiplex PCR was the method, and the copy in TCRdb shows in-frame clones only, minus some. Of more than 200,000 clones in the sample, about three fifths were seen once. This CDR3 spans 17 amino acids. Germline CDR1 reads KGHSH; CDR2 reads LQKENI. This sample's treatment: oral pan-JAK inhibitor, 5-10 mg twice daily. V usage is TRBV18 and J usage is TRBJ1-2; TRBD1 agrees at 9 bases. The TCR originated in a human donor with alopecia areata. Sequencing used CD4+ T cells sorted from blood, obtained at week 4, from a patient treated with tofacitinib. CDR3 sequence (DNA): TGTGCCAGCTCACCGTTTGATTCCGGGACAGGGATGCTTAGTGGCGCCTTC. It encodes CASSPFDSGTGMLSGAF.